This T cell receptor (beta chain) originates from a study of PD-L1 blockade in urothelial cancer. Study in general: The patients first took atezolizumab around 2014, receiving 1,200 mg intravenously every 3 weeks. Analyses were performed on blood at 3 weeks after treatment start (the second dose) and at 6 weeks.

Synthetic TCR analog templates were spiked into each PCR. Using immunoSEQ multiplex PCR, the repertoire was profiled, and TCRdb retains in-frame clones only, with some absent. The data show approximately 52,000 clones, around 75% seen once. On this clone: Its antigen is still unknown.

Study-wide points: Clones that were tumor-associated expanded more in the blood of durable-benefit patients at 3 weeks.

Noted time point: pretreatment peripheral blood. The CDR3 runs to 16 residues. Sequencing was performed on PBMCs, taken around atezolizumab (anti-PD-L1) treatment. The chain has TRBV21-1 and TRBJ1-4. TRBV21-1 is labeled a pseudogene. The receptor's source is a man in his 70s with urothelial cancer. The CDR3 is CASSVCGRATNEKLFF. The CDR3 region has the DNA TGTGCCAGCAGCGTCTGCGGCCGCGCAACTAATGAAAAACTGTTTTTT.